These 15 T cell receptor beta chains originate from one sample sequenced in a study of shared T cell receptors in the human thymus. Using immunoSEQ multiplex PCR, the repertoire was profiled, and TCRdb retains in-frame clones only, with some absent. Among approximately 580,000 clones listed, about 84% were seen once. This sample was also put to use in a study of human thymus T cells.

Sequenced sample: thymocytes. The receptors were sampled from a boy under two years old with a congenital heart defect.

This chain connects TRBV25-1 to TRBJ1-1, with 10 nucleotides matching TRBD1. The CDR3 runs 16 residues. CDR1 is MGHDK, CDR2 SYGVNS, per germline. Unmatched junction bases numbered 6, after V lost 4 bases and J lost 1 base. CDR3 bases: TGTGCCAGCAGTGCCCGGACAGGGGGTGGGAACACTGAAGCTTTCTTT. Its translation: CASSARTGGGNTEAFF.

The J gene is TRBJ2-1, the V gene TRBV7-3; 10 bases fit TRBD1. V lost 2 bases to trimming and J lost 4 bases; unmatched junction nucleotides: 5. The CDR3 is made up of 16 amino acids. Per germline, CDR1 SGHTA and CDR2 FQGTGA. The CDR3 region has the DNA TGTGCCAGCAGCTTAGGGGGACAGGGGTATTACAATGAGCAGTTCTTC. This gives the protein CASSLGGQGYYNEQFF.

In this sample, this clone turned up a few times. The chain combines TRBV19 with TRBJ1-1, with D uncertain. Germline-derived CDR1 and CDR2 are LNHDA and SQIVND (reference sequence). This CDR3 spans 14 amino acids. V shed 4 bases and J shed 1 base, with 10 bases lying between them. CDR3 in amino acids: CASSTTTSNTEAFF. The CDR3 nucleotides are TGTGCCAGTAGTACGACAACTTCGAACACTGAAGCTTTCTTT.

This clone showed up just a few times. This chain connects TRBV4-2 to TRBJ2-1, with 7 bases aligning to TRBD2. Germline CDR1 and CDR2: LGHNA and YNFKEQ. The CDR3 has 18 amino acids. V gave up 5 bases and J gave up 4 bases; unmatched junction bases: 17. CDR3 region: CASSETPSRREGYNEQFF. The CDR3 DNA reads as TGTGCCAGCAGCGAAACCCCATCAAGGAGGGAGGGGTACAATGAGCAGTTCTTC.

Worth noting for this clone: Compared with germline, one end of the junction differs, possibly owing to a read error. This sample also contains other DNA sequences that code for the same CDR3. This chain uses TRBV9 with TRBJ1-1; weak D call: TRBD1 (5 bases). Germline V gene data show CDR1 as SGDLS and CDR2 as YYNGEE. The CDR3 has 14 residues. The CDR3 loop is CASSVEGVNTEAFF. Here the CDR3 DNA reads TGTGCCAGCAGTGTAGAAGGGGTAAACACTGAAGCTTTCTTT.

Remarks on this clone: An end of the junction does not agree with germline; a read error may underlie this. J is TRBJ1-2 and V is TRBV11-3; 7 nucleotides match TRBD1. The CDR3 loop spans 12 amino acids. Per germline, CDR1 SGHNT and CDR2 YENEEA. DNA for the CDR3: TGTGCCAGCAGCTTAGGAGGGGGCGAGTATGTCTTC. It yields the protein CASSLGGGEYVF.

The chain couples TRBV5-1 to TRBJ1-1; possible D gene TRBD1, 6 bases. Trimming cost V 7 bases and J 0 bases, with 10 bases left between them. Germline CDR1 SGHRS, CDR2 YFSETQ. The CDR3 length is 13 residues. In nucleotides, the CDR3 is TGCGCCAGCTCCAGGGGCATGAACACTGAAGCTTTCTTT. Translation gives CASSRGMNTEAFF. Combining the CDR3 with reference TRBV5-1 and TRBJ1-1 gives the whole variable domain KAGVTQTPRYLIKTRGQQVTLSCSPISGHRSVSWYQQTPGQGLQFLFEYFSETQRNKGNFPGRFSGRQFSNSRSEMNVSTLELGDSALYLCASSRGMNTEAFFGQGTRLTVV.

V gene TRBV28 combines with J gene TRBJ2-3, with TRBD2 as a possible D gene (5 bases). Trimming took 2 bases from V and 2 from J, leaving 8 bases between them. From germline, CDR1 is MDHEN and CDR2 SYDVKM. This CDR3 region has 14 residues. Here the CDR3 reads CASSLGSNTDTQYF. Written as DNA, the CDR3 is TGTGCCAGCAGTTTAGGGAGTAACACAGATACGCAGTATTTT.

The chain couples TRBV28 to TRBJ1-1; D ambiguous. Trimming took off 3 bases at V and 3 bases at J, with 8 bases between the two ends. Germline values: CDR1 MDHEN, CDR2 SYDVKM. This CDR3 contains 13 residues. CDR3 sequence reads: CASSFGEDTEAFF. CDR3 sequence (DNA): TGTGCCAGCAGTTTTGGGGAGGACACTGAAGCTTTCTTT.

The V and J genes are TRBV5-1 and TRBJ2-7; 7 nucleotides align to TRBD2. The V segment lost 6 bases and the J segment 2 bases; nucleotides outside the gene matches: 17. Germline V gene sequence: CDR1 SGHRS, CDR2 YFSETQ. This CDR3 contains 17 residues. The CDR3 spells CASKAGESRFSAYEQYF. CDR3 in DNA: TGCGCCAGCAAGGCGGGAGAATCGCGGTTTTCAGCCTACGAGCAGTACTTC. Based on the CDR3 plus reference TRBV5-1 and TRBJ2-7, the full variable domain is KAGVTQTPRYLIKTRGQQVTLSCSPISGHRSVSWYQQTPGQGLQFLFEYFSETQRNKGNFPGRFSGRQFSNSRSEMNVSTLELGDSALYLCASKAGESRFSAYEQYFGPGTRLTVT.

The genes are TRBV19 and TRBJ1-5, with 9 bases matching TRBD1. Germline CDR1 reads LNHDA; CDR2 reads SQIVND (reference sequence). This CDR3 has 14 residues. The V gene end was trimmed by 9 bases and the J gene end by 3 bases; junction bases not matched to a gene: 6. Here the CDR3 reads CARTGTGYNQPQHF. In nucleotides, the CDR3 is TGTGCCAGAACCGGGACAGGGTACAATCAGCCCCAGCATTTT.

The chain joins TRBV7-6 to TRBJ1-4; D is unresolved. CDR1 and CDR2 from the germline V gene are SGHVS and FNYEAQ. V shed 5 bases and J shed 0 bases, with 13 bases lying between them. The CDR3 length is 16 residues. The CDR3 reads CASSHAPSPTNEKLFF. CDR3 DNA: TGTGCCAGCAGCCACGCCCCAAGCCCAACTAATGAAAAACTGTTTTTT.

The chain links TRBV7-9 to TRBJ2-5; 8 bases map to TRBD2. The germline gives CDR1 SEHNR, CDR2 FQNEAQ (reference sequence). The ends lost 1 base at V and 2 bases at J; junction bases unmatched: 6. CDR3 size: 16 residues. CDR3 residues: CASSLGKTSAQETQYF. CDR3 sequence (DNA): TGTGCCAGCAGCTTAGGAAAGACTAGCGCTCAAGAGACCCAGTACTTC.

V is TRBV29-1 and J is TRBJ2-3; weak D call: TRBD2 (5 bases). This CDR3 has 14 amino acids. V gave up 5 bases and J gave up 0 bases, with 12 bases separating them. CDR1 SQVTM and CDR2 ANQGSEA come from the germline V gene. The DNA of the CDR3 is TGCAGCGTTACTCGGACTCGTAGCACAGATACGCAGTATTTT. Translated: CSVTRTRSTDTQYF.

CDR3 protein: CAWDPGAPGTEAFF. As DNA, the CDR3 is TGTGCCTGGGACCCTGGGGCCCCCGGGACTGAAGCTTTCTTT. This rearrangement joins TRBV30 to TRBJ1-1; the D gene is possibly TRBD1 (5 bases). V was pared by 5 bases and J by 5 bases, with 18 bases between. From germline, CDR1 is GTSNPN and CDR2 SVGIG (reference sequence). The CDR3 has 14 residues.